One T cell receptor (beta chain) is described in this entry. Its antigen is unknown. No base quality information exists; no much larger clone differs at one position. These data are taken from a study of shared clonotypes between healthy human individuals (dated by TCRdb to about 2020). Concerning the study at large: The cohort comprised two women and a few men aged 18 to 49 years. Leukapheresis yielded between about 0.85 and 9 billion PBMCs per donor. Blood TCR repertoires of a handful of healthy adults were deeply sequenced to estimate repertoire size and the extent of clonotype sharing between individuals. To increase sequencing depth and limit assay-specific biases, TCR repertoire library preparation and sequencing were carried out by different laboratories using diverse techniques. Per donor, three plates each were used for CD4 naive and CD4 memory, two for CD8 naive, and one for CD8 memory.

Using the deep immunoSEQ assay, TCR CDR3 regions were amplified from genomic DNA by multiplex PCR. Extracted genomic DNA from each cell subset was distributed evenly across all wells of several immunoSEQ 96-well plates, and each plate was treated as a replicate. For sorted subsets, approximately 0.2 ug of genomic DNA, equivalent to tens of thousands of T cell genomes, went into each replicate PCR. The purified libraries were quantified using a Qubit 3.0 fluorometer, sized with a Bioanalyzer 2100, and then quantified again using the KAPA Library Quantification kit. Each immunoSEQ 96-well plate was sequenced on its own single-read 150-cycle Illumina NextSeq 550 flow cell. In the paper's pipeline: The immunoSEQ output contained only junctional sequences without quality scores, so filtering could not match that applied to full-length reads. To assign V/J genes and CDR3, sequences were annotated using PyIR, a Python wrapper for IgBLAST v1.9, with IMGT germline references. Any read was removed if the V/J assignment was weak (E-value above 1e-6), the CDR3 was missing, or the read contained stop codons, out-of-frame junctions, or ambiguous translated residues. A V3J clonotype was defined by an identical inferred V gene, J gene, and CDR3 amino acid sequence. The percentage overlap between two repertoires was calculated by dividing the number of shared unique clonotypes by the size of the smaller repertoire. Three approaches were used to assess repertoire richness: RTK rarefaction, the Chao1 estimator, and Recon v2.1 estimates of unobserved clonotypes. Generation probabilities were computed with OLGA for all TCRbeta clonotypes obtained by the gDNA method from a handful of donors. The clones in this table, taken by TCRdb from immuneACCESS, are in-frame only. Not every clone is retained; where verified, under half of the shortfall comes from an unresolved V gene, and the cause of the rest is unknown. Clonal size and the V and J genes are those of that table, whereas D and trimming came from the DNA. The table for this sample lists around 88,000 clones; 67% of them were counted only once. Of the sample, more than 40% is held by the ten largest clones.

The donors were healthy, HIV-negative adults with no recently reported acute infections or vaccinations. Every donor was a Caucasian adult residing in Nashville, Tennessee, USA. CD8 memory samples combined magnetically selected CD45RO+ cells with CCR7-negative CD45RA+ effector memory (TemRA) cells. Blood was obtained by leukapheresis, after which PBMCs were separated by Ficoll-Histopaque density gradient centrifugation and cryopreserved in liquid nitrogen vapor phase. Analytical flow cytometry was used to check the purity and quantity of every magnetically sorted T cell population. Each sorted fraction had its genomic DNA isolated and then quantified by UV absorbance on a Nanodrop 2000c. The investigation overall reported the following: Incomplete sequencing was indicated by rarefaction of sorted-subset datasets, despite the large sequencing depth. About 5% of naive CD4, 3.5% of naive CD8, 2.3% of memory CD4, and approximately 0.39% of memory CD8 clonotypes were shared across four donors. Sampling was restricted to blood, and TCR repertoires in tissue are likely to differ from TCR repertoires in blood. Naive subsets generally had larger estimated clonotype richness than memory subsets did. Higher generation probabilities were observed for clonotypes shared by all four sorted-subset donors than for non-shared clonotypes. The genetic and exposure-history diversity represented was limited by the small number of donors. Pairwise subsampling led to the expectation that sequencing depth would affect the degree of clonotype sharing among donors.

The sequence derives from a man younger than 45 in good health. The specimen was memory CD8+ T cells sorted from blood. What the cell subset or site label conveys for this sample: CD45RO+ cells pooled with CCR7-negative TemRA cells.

Here the CDR3 is given as CASTGTPIYNEQFF. The nucleotides are TGTGCCAGCACCGGGACCCCAATCTACAATGAGCAGTTCTTC. The V and J segments used are TRBV7-9 and TRBJ2-1; the D element could tentatively be TRBD1 or TRBD2, as 5 bases agree for each. V was cut back by 7 bases and J by 3 bases, leaving a gap of 13 bases between them. CDR1 and CDR2, looked up from the germline V gene (reference sequence), are SEHNR and FQNEAQ. Reading from cysteine to phenylalanine, the CDR3 counts 14 amino acids. Just CDR3 DNA is preserved here, 42 bases in frame from base 1.